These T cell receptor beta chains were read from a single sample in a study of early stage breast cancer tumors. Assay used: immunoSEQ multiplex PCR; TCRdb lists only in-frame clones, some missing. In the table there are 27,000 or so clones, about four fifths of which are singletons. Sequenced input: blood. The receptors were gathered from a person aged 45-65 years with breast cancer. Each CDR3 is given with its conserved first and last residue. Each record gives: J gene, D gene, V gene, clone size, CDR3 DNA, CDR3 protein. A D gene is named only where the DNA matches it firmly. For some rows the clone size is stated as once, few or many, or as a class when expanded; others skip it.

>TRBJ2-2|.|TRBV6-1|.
TGTGCCAGCACCACTAGTGTCTCCGGGGAGCTGTTTTTT
CASTTSVSGELFF
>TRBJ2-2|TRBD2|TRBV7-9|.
TGTGCCAGCAGCCCAGGCCCGGGAGGTAACACCGGGGAGCTGTTTTTT
CASSPGPGGNTGELFF
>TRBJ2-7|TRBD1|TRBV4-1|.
TGCGCCAGCAGCCCTCCGGGACAGATTTACGAGCAGTACTTC
CASSPPGQIYEQYF
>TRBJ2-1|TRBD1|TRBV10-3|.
TGTGCCATCAGTACCGGGACAGGGGGAGAGCAGTTCTTC
CAISTGTGGEQFF
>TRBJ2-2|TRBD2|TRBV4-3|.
TGCGCCAGCAGCCAAGGGACTAGCGGTCGCACCGGGGAGCTGTTTTTT
CASSQGTSGRTGELFF
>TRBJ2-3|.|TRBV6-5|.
TGTGCCAGCAGTGAGGCCGGGCTTACAGATACGCAGTATTTT
CASSEAGLTDTQYF
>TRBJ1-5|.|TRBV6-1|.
TGTGCCAGCAGTGAATATGTGAGGGATCAGCCCCAGCATTTT
CASSEYVRDQPQHF
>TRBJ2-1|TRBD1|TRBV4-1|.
TGCGCCAGCAGCCAGGAGACAGGGGACCCTGGGAATGAGCAGTTCTTC
CASSQETGDPGNEQFF
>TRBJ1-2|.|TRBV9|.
TGTGCCAGCAGCGCTGGAAGGATAGGGAGGTCTGGCTACACCTTC
CASSAGRIGRSGYTF
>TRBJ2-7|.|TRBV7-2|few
TGTGCCAGCAGCTTAGGGTTGGGAAGCTCCTACGAGCAGTACTTC
CASSLGLGSSYEQYF
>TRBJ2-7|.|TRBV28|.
TGTGCCAGCAGTTTGTGGGGGGCATCTCAGGACGAGCAGTACTTC
CASSLWGASQDEQYF
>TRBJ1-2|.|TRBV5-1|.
TGCGCCAGCAGCTCGAACGGTCGAAGTTCGTGGGGCTACACCTTC
CASSSNGRSSWGYTF
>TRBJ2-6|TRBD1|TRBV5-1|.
TGCGCCAGCAGCTCGGGACAGGGGGTTGGGGCCAACGTCCTGACTTTC
CASSSGQGVGANVLTF
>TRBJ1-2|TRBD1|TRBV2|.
TGTGCCAGCAGGGAGACAGGGGCTAACTATGGCTACACCTTC
CASRETGANYGYTF
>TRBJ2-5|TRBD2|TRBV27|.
TGTGCCAGCAGTCAAGCGGGACTCTGGGTGGAGACCCAGTACTTC
CASSQAGLWVETQYF
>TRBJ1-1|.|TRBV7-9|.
TGTGCCAGCAGCTGGGGGGGGCCTACTGAAGCTTTCTTT
CASSWGGPTEAFF
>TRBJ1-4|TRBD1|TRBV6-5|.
TGTGCCAGCAGGACCGACAGGGCAGATGAAAAACTGTTTTTT
CASRTDRADEKLFF
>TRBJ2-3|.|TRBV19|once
TGTGCCAGCGTGGAGCGGAGGGGCACAGATACGCAGTATTTT
CASVERRGTDTQYF
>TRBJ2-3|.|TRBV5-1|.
TGCGCCAGCAGCTTGGGGGGCGACCGCACAGATACGCAGTATTTT
CASSLGGDRTDTQYF
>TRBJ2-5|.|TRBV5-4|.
TGTGCCAGCAGCTTGGTTGGGGTCGGGACCCAGTACTTC
CASSLVGVGTQYF
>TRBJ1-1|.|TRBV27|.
TGTGCCAGCAGTTTATCGAGGCCAGGGGATACTGAAGCTTTCTTT
CASSLSRPGDTEAFF
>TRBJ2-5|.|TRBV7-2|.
TGTGCCAGCAGCTTAGTCAGCCAAGAGACCCAGTACTTC
CASSLVSQETQYF
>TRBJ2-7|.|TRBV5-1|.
TGCGCCAGCAGCCCACTTGGGGGCCGGGCGGGGTCCTACGAGCAGTACTTC
CASSPLGGRAGSYEQYF
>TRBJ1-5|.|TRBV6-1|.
TGTGCCAGCAGTGAAGTCACAGGCAATCAGCCCCAGCATTTT
CASSEVTGNQPQHF
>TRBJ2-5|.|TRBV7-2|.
TGTGCCAGCAGCTTAGGGAGGGGCGACCGGGAGACCCAGTACTTC
CASSLGRGDRETQYF
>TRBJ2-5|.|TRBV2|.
TGTGCCAGCAGACGACGGAGGTTAGGGGAAGAGACCCAGTACTTC
CASRRRRLGEETQYF
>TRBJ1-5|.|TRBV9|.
TGTGCCAGCAGCGTAGCTGAGGGGGGCGATCAGCCCCAGCATTTT
CASSVAEGGDQPQHF
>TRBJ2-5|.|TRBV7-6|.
TGTGCCAGCACATCCGTAGGAGGCGGCCAAGAGACCCAGTACTTC
CASTSVGGGQETQYF
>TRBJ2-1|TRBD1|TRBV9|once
TGTGCCAGCAGCGCCGGGACAGCGCCCTACAATGAGCAGTTCTTC
CASSAGTAPYNEQFF
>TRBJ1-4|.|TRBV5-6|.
TGTGCCAGCAGTTTGGACGGAGAAAAACTGTTTTTT
CASSLDGEKLFF
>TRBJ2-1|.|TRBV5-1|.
TGCGCCAGCAGCTTGAGATCTACGGGGGCAAATGAGCAGTTCTTC
CASSLRSTGANEQFF
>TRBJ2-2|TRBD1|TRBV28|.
TGTGCCAGCTTCCCGGGACAGGGGAGAACCGGGGAGCTGTTTTTT
CASFPGQGRTGELFF
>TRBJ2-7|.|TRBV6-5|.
TGTGCCAGCAGTTACGACCGATACGAGCAGTACTTC
CASSYDRYEQYF
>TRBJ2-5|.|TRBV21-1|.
TGTGCCACCGCGACAAGGGCGGAAGAAGAGACCCAGTACTTC
CATATRAEEETQYF
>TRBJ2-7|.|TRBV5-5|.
TGTGCCAGCAGCTTCCACGGTGGGGAGCAGTACTTC
CASSFHGGEQYF
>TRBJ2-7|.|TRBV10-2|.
TGCGCCAGCAGTGGGCAGGATACCTACGAGCAGTACTTC
CASSGQDTYEQYF
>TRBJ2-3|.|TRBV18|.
.
CASSPLRASTDTQYF
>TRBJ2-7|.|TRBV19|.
TGTGCCAGTAGTAGGGACGATACCTACGAGCAGTACTTC
CASSRDDTYEQYF
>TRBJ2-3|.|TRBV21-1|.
TGTGCCAGGGAGCTACTAGCGGGGGAAAGCACAGATACGCAGTATTTT
CARELLAGESTDTQYF
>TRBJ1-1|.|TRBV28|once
TGTGCCAGCAGTTTATCGGGGTTGAACACTGAAGCTTTCTTT
CASSLSGLNTEAFF
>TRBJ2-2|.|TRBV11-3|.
TGTGCCAGCAGCTTAATCAGCGGTCCCGGGGAGCTGTTTTTT
CASSLISGPGELFF
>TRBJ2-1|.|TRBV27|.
TGTGCCAGCAGTTTGACTGGGACACCCTATGAGCAGTTCTTC
CASSLTGTPYEQFF
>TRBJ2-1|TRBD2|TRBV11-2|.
TGTGCCAGCAGCCTTTCCGGGACTAGCAATGAGCAGTTCTTC
CASSLSGTSNEQFF
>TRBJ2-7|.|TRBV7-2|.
TGTGCCAGCAGCTTAAGCCTTTACGAGCAGTACTTC
CASSLSLYEQYF
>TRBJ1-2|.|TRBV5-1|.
TGCGCCAGCAGCCCGGGATCGGTCCTGGGGAGTGGCTACACCTTC
CASSPGSVLGSGYTF
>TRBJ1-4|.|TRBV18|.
TGTGCCAGCTCACCGGGTCGGGGGCCGGCTAATGAAAAACTGTTTTTT
CASSPGRGPANEKLFF
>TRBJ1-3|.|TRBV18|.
TGTGCCAGCTCACCACCGGGGTTATCTGGAAACACCATATATTTT
CASSPPGLSGNTIYF
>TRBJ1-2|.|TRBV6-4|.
TGTGCCAGCAGTGACCCACCTAACTATGGCTACACCTTC
CASSDPPNYGYTF
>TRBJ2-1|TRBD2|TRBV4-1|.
TGCGCCAGCAGCCAAGATGTCCCTAGCGGGGGGAGGCATGAGCAGTTCTTC
CASSQDVPSGGRHEQFF
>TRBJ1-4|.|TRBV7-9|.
TGTGCCAGCAATGACGGCAGTAATGAAAAACTGTTTTTT
CASNDGSNEKLFF
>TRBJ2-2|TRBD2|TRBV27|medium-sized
TGTGCCAGCAGTTTGTCTAGCGGGGGGGTGAACACCGGGGAGCTGTTTTTT
CASSLSSGGVNTGELFF
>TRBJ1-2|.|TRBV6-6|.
TGTGCCAGCAGAACGGGGGCCGTCGACGGCTATGGCTACACCTTC
CASRTGAVDGYGYTF
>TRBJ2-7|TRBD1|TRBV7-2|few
TGTGCCAGCAGCTCAGGACAGGGAGGATACTCCTACGAGCAGTACTTC
CASSSGQGGYSYEQYF
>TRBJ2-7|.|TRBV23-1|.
TGCGCCATCAGAGCCGCTTACGAGCAGTACTTC
CAIRAAYEQYF